This TCR beta chain was captured by sequencing in a study of cytomegalovirus exposure and HLA in healthy donors. Sequenced by immunoSEQ multiplex PCR; TCRdb stores in-frame clones only, minus some. Here the sample spans about 130,000 clones, roughly 90% being singletons. Details on this clone: What it recognizes is unknown.

Study-wide findings and caveats: Confirmation in vitro established that a few CMV-associated chains were specific for CMV antigens.

From germline, CDR1 is MRHNA and CDR2 SNTAGT. The CDR3 covers 19 residues. V shed 5 bases, J shed 8 bases, and the junction held 20 bases outside the gene matches. The sequenced material came from PBMCs. This TCR was recovered from a man aged 30 to 39 in good health and CMV-seronegative. The rearrangement joins TRBV6-4 to TRBJ2-1; 11 nucleotides line up with TRBD2. Here the CDR3 reads CASSHLAGGEVQYSDEQFF. The CDR3 DNA reads as TGTGCCAGCAGTCACCTAGCGGGAGGCGAGGTACAATATAGTGATGAGCAGTTCTTC.